This entry is about one T cell receptor (beta chain). Its antigen remains unknown. Trimming cost V 6 bases and J 4 bases, with 12 bases left between them. The CDR3 is 13 residues long. Germline-derived CDR1 and CDR2 are SGHTA and FQGNSA. This entry is derived from a study of cytomegalovirus exposure and HLA in healthy donors. Whole-study findings and limits: Several top significant clusters appeared, in a later analysis, to be linked to common viral pathogens.

PCR was performed using 60 Vbeta and 13 Jbeta primers. Only in-frame clones appear in the TCRdb table, and some are missing; sequencing was by immunoSEQ multiplex PCR. The repertoire holds more than 85,000 clones, with roughly 78% as singletons. The sequenced sample was PBMCs. The origin of this receptor is a woman in her 30s in good health and CMV-seronegative. The V and J genes are TRBV7-2 and TRBJ2-5; D may be TRBD2 (7 bases). CDR3 sequence (DNA): TGTGCCAGCAGGGCGGGGGCGAGAGAGACCCAGTACTTC. The encoded protein is CASRAGARETQYF.